Shown below are 30 T cell receptor beta chains from a single sample sequenced in a study of blood T cell repertoires in COVID-19. TCRdb keeps only in-frame clones here, not all; method: immunoSEQ multiplex PCR. This table has hundreds of thousands of clones, 82% appearing once. The source material was PBMCs or T cells enriched from blood (not recorded which). The receptors here all came from a woman aged 60-70 years who had recovered from COVID-19.

This clone turned up a few times. V usage is TRBV30 and J usage is TRBJ2-3; D uncertain. Germline lookup yields CDR1 GTSNPN and CDR2 SVGIG (reference sequence). The V gene lost 0 bases and the J gene lost 0 bases, with 4 bases spanning the gap. The CDR3 has 13 amino acids. The CDR3 DNA sequence: TGTGCCTGGAGTGTCAAAAGCACAGATACGCAGTATTTT. Translating gives CAWSVKSTDTQYF.

This clone was counted between two and nine times. V and J are TRBV7-8 and TRBJ1-3; D is possibly TRBD1 (6 bases). This CDR3 is 15 amino acids long. Trimming removed 5 bases from V and 0 bases from J, with 11 bases in between. Germline-derived CDR1 and CDR2 are SGHVS and FQNEAQ. The CDR3, as DNA: TGTGCCAGCAGCCCTACAGGGATCTCTGGAAACACCATATATTTT. It specifies CASSPTGISGNTIYF. The whole variable domain, remainder taken from reference TRBV7-8 and TRBJ1-3, is GAGVSQSPRYKVAKRGQDVALRCDPISGHVSLFWYQQALGQGPEFLTYFQNEAQLDKSGLPSDRFFAERPEGSVSTLKIQRTQQEDSAVYLCASSPTGISGNTIYFGEGSWLTVV.

The chain is built from TRBV10-3 and TRBJ2-2; TRBD2 matches at 11 bases. Germline trimming cut 6 bases from V and 1 base from J; bases unmatched to any gene: 1. This CDR3 region has 15 residues. Germline values: CDR1 ENHRY, CDR2 SYGVKD. The CDR3 reads CAIRGTSGNTGELFF. The DNA for the CDR3 is TGTGCCATCAGGGGGACTAGCGGGAACACCGGGGAGCTGTTTTTT.

This sequence joins TRBV5-1 and TRBJ1-2; TRBD1 agrees at 7 bases. This CDR3 is 14 amino acids long. V lost 4 bases to trimming and J lost 8 bases; unmatched junction nucleotides: 11. Germline lookup yields CDR1 SGHRS and CDR2 YFSETQ. The CDR3 nucleotides read TGCGCCAGCAGCACCGGGACAGAAAGGTGGGGCTACACCTTC. Encoded protein: CASSTGTERWGYTF.

The rearrangement joins TRBV3-1 (or the pseudogene TRBV3-2) to TRBJ2-1, with D possibly TRBD1 on 6 matching bases. The germline V and J ends were trimmed by 4 bases and 5 bases, with 18 bases remaining between them. The CDR3 is 16 amino acids. Germline assignment: CDR1 LGHDT and CDR2 YNNKEL (reference sequence). CDR3 region: CASSRSLGASNNEQFF. For the CDR3, the DNA is TGTGCCAGCAGCCGTTCGTTGGGGGCTAGTAACAATGAGCAGTTCTTC.

A single count supports this clone. V and J are TRBV29-1 and TRBJ2-6, with TRBD1 identical over 7 bases. Germline-derived CDR1 and CDR2 are SQVTM and ANQGSEA. V shed 8 bases, J shed 1 base, and the junction held 5 bases outside the gene matches. CDR3 size: 14 residues. The CDR3 DNA reads TGCAGCACCCCGACAGGGTCTGGGGCCAACGTCCTGACTTTC. Encoded protein: CSTPTGSGANVLTF.

This chain connects TRBV19 to TRBJ1-2; tentatively, D is TRBD1 (6 bases). The V gene lost 4 bases and the J gene lost 2 bases, with 14 bases spanning the gap. Germline V CDR1 and CDR2: LNHDA, SQIVND (reference sequence). The CDR3 sequence is 15 residues long. As DNA, the CDR3 is TGTGCCAGTAGTACAGGGGCTCGCGAAAACTATGGCTACACCTTC. Amino acids: CASSTGARENYGYTF.

CDR3: CAISSAGYTDTQYF. In DNA, the CDR3 is TGTGCCATCAGCTCCGCGGGGTACACAGATACGCAGTATTTT. V gene TRBV10-3 combines with J gene TRBJ2-3; maybe TRBD2 (6 bases). From germline, CDR1 is ENHRY and CDR2 SYGVKD. The CDR3 contains 14 residues. V was clipped by 6 bases and J by 2 bases, with 12 bases between them.

The rearrangement joins TRBV7-9 to TRBJ2-7; D call uncertain. The V and J ends lost 5 bases and 6 bases respectively, with 11 bases between them. Germline values: CDR1 SEHNR, CDR2 FQNEAQ (reference sequence). The CDR3 is 12 residues long. Here the CDR3 reads CASSPLHLEQYF. CDR3 sequence (DNA): TGTGCCAGCAGCCCGTTACACCTCGAGCAGTACTTC.

This clone was counted only a few times. This chain joins TRBV11-3 and TRBJ2-7, with 15 bases aligning to TRBD2. CDR1 and CDR2 from the germline V gene are SGHNT and YENEEA. V lost 1 base to trimming and J lost 5 bases; unmatched junction nucleotides: 6. The length of the CDR3 is 17 residues. DNA of the CDR3: TGTGCCAGCAGCTTAGCCTCGGGACTAGCGGGAGGCGACGAGCAGTACTTC. This codes for CASSLASGLAGGDEQYF.

This clone was found once. The V and J genes are TRBV4-2 and TRBJ1-5, with 7 bases aligning to TRBD1. The V segment lost 1 base and the J segment 4 bases; nucleotides outside the gene matches: 1. Looked up from germline, CDR1 is LGHNA and CDR2 is YNFKEQ. CDR3 length equals 14 residues. CDR3 DNA sequence: TGTGCCAGCAGCCAAGGACAGGGTAATCAGCCCCAGCATTTT. Translating it yields CASSQGQGNQPQHF.

This chain uses TRBV7-7 with TRBJ2-3; TRBD1 aligns across 8 bases. V lost 0 bases and J lost 2; bases outside the gene matches: 1. The CDR3 runs to 15 residues. CDR1 is SSHAT, CDR2 FNYEAQ, per germline (reference sequence). The CDR3: CASSLARGPTDTQYF. CDR3 nucleotide sequence: TGTGCCAGCAGCTTAGCCAGGGGGCCCACAGATACGCAGTATTTT.

The V and J genes are TRBV19 and TRBJ1-1, with D unclear. This CDR3 contains 12 residues. V was cut by 7 bases and J by 1 base, with 7 bases left in between. Germline V gives CDR1 LNHDA, CDR2 SQIVND (reference sequence). CDR3 sequence: CASTGQNTEAFF. The CDR3 bases are TGTGCCAGTACAGGCCAGAACACTGAAGCTTTCTTT.

V usage is TRBV6-2 or TRBV6-3 and J usage is TRBJ2-5, with D perhaps matching TRBD2 (7 bases). The CDR3 has 13 residues. V dropped 2 bases and J dropped 4 bases, with 8 bases sitting between them. Looked up from germline, CDR1 is MNHEY and CDR2 is SVGEGT. The CDR3 DNA is TGTGCCAGCAGTTACGCGGGGGCAGAGACCCAGTACTTC. The encoded protein is CASSYAGAETQYF.

V is TRBV9 and J is TRBJ2-5; D remains unclear. Germline V gene lookup returns CDR1 SGDLS and CDR2 YYNGEE. The CDR3 consists of 13 residues. V lost 3 bases to trimming and J lost 7 bases, with 13 bases between them. CDR3: CASSGAPARTQYF. Here the CDR3 DNA reads TGTGCCAGCAGCGGGGCGCCGGCGAGGACCCAGTACTTC.

V gene TRBV6-5 combines with J gene TRBJ2-5; D is uncertain. CDR1 MNHEY and CDR2 SVGAGI come from the germline V gene. This CDR3 has 14 amino acids. The ends were cut back, 7 bases at V and 1 base at J, with 13 bases in the middle. The DNA for the CDR3 is TGTGCCAGCACCCGATTGGGCACCCAAGAGACCCAGTACTTC. Amino acid sequence: CASTRLGTQETQYF.

The V gene is TRBV15, the J gene TRBJ1-2, with D maybe TRBD1 (6 bases). The CDR3 spans 13 residues. CDR1 LNHNV and CDR2 YYDKDF come from the germline V gene (reference sequence). The germline V and J ends were trimmed by 5 bases and 7 bases, with 14 bases remaining between them. This CDR3 is CATSPSRGAGYTF. DNA of the CDR3: TGTGCCACCAGCCCAAGCCGGGGGGCTGGCTACACCTTC.

The V gene is TRBV21-1, the J gene TRBJ1-1. TRBV21-1 is assigned pseudogene status. The CDR3 is 14 amino acids. CDR3 protein: CASSLRPLRTEAFF. In nucleotides, the CDR3 is TGTGCCAGCAGCCTAAGACCGTTGAGGACTGAAGCTTTCTTT.

The V call is TRBV4-2, the J call TRBJ2-7; 7 bases line up with TRBD1. The V gene end was trimmed by 1 base and the J gene end by 5 bases; junction bases not matched to a gene: 8. The CDR3 loop spans 15 amino acids. Germline lookup yields CDR1 LGHNA and CDR2 YNFKEQ. CDR3 sequence: CASSQGETGHHEQYF. As DNA, the CDR3 is TGTGCCAGCAGCCAAGGTGAGACAGGGCACCACGAGCAGTACTTC.

The rearrangement links TRBV20-1 to TRBJ2-1; D might be TRBD1 (6 bases). CDR3 length equals 11 residues. Trimming removed 4 bases at V and 8 bases at J, with 9 bases between. Germline lookup yields CDR1 DFQATT and CDR2 SNEGSKA (reference sequence). This CDR3 is CSAKKGDEQFF. CDR3 DNA: TGCAGTGCTAAGAAGGGGGATGAGCAGTTCTTC.

The chain carries TRBV19 and TRBJ2-1; 9 bases are shared with TRBD2. The trim removed 4 bases at V and 8 bases at J, leaving 6 bases unmatched. Germline assignment: CDR1 LNHDA and CDR2 SQIVND (reference sequence). The CDR3 has 14 amino acids. CDR3 nucleotide sequence: TGTGCCAGTAGTAGCGGGAGGGACGTACATGAGCAGTTCTTC. Its protein is CASSSGRDVHEQFF.

The J gene is TRBJ1-6, the V gene TRBV7-2, with D possibly TRBD1 on 6 matching bases. The CDR3 spans 15 residues. Germline loops: CDR1 SGHTA, CDR2 FQGNSA. V lost 4 bases, J lost 10 bases, and 17 bases lay in between. CDR3 nucleotides: TGTGCCAGCAGCTCAGGGGCGGCGGGAGGCTCACCCCTCCACTTT. Protein product: CASSSGAAGGSPLHF.

The rearrangement links TRBV12-3 or TRBV12-4 to TRBJ1-3; 7 bases agree with TRBD1. Trimming removed 6 bases from V and 6 bases from J; junction bases left unmatched: 2. The length of the CDR3 is 12 residues. DNA for the CDR3: TGTGCCAGCAGGACAGGGCTAAACACCATATATTTT. Its protein is CASRTGLNTIYF.

The chain uses TRBV5-8 and TRBJ2-1; TRBD1 is a possible D gene (5 bases). The germline V gene has CDR1 SGHTS and CDR2 YDEGEE. Trimming left V 4 bases short and J 4 bases short, with 18 bases between. The CDR3 has 16 residues. In DNA, the CDR3 is TGTGCCAGCAGCCCCCTGGGGCTATCGATGTACAATGAGCAGTTCTTC. Translating gives CASSPLGLSMYNEQFF.

The chain employs TRBV21-1 and TRBJ2-2; the table's D call, TRBD2, has no DNA check behind it. TRBV21-1 is a pseudogene locus. This CDR3 region has 14 residues. CDR3 amino acids: CASSKGGEGGELFF. Written as DNA, the CDR3 is TGTGCCAGCAGCAAAGGCGGGGAAGGCGGGGAGCTGTTTTTT.

V and J are TRBV6-1 and TRBJ1-3; D not certain. The CDR3 has 14 residues. Trimming took off 1 base at V and 7 bases at J, with 11 bases between the two ends. The germline CDR1 and CDR2 sequences are MNHNS and SASEGT. The CDR3 DNA reads as TGTGCCAGCAGTGAAGGTGCGGGTTCGAACACCATATATTTT. This gives the protein CASSEGAGSNTIYF.

V gene TRBV10-3 combines with J gene TRBJ2-7; the match to TRBD1 covers 12 bases. V dropped 6 bases and J dropped 3; count of bases not matched to a gene: 6. Germline V CDR1 and CDR2: ENHRY, SYGVKD. This CDR3 comprises 15 residues. CDR3 sequence: CAISGTGGNYYEQYF. The CDR3 nucleotides read TGTGCCATCAGCGGGACAGGGGGCAATTACTACGAGCAGTACTTC.

V and J are TRBV7-9 and TRBJ1-4, with TRBD1 matching over 10 bases. CDR1 and CDR2 from the germline V gene are SEHNR and FQNEAQ (reference sequence). The V gene end was trimmed by 4 bases and the J gene end by 7 bases; junction bases not matched to a gene: 6. This CDR3 spans 15 amino acids. DNA for the CDR3: TGTGCCAGCAGCTCGTCCCGGGACAGGGGTGAAAAACTGTTTTTT. Its translation: CASSSSRDRGEKLFF.

This chain connects TRBV7-6 to TRBJ1-4; the match to TRBD1 covers 11 bases. CDR1 is SGHVS, CDR2 FNYEAQ, per germline. Trimming at V came to 2 bases and at J to 7 bases, leaving 3 bases not matched to a gene. This CDR3 spans 15 amino acids. The CDR3 region has the DNA TGTGCCAGCAGCTTAATCGGGACAGGGGGTGAAAAACTGTTTTTT. Translation: CASSLIGTGGEKLFF.

The V call is TRBV19, the J call TRBJ2-2; D may be TRBD2 (6 bases). The CDR3 consists of 15 residues. The V gene lost 7 bases and the J gene lost 3 bases, with 15 bases spanning the gap. In germline, CDR1 is LNHDA, CDR2 SQIVND (reference sequence). As DNA, the CDR3 is TGTGCCAGTATGGGTGGGGGGAGACACACCGGGGAGCTGTTTTTT. Its protein product is CASMGGGRHTGELFF.